This T cell receptor beta chain was obtained from a study of radiation and T cells in renal cell carcinoma. On the study more broadly: Nephrectomy followed 15 Gy stereotactic body radiation by 4 weeks. General study points: From baseline, blood top tumor clonotypes peaked at 2 weeks post-radiation.

Noted time point: blood 2 weeks post-SBRT. The treatment here: 15 Gy SBRT to primary tumor, nephrectomy 4 weeks later. Serial blood draws occurred at baseline and 2 and 4 weeks post-SBRT. The tumor was a clear cell renal cell carcinoma. Profiling relied on immunoSEQ multiplex PCR, and the TCRdb table lists in-frame clones only, not all of them. The sample contains 40,000 to 60,000 clones, 80% of which appear only once. About this clone: Its antigen is not identified.

The specimen was blood, collected from a patient whose treatment included radiotherapy and nephrectomy. The clonotype originates from a woman aged 65 to 85 with renal cell carcinoma.

CDR3 residues: CASSLEGGTYNEQFF. In nucleotides, the CDR3 is TGTGCCAGCAGCTTAGAAGGGGGGACCTACAATGAGCAGTTCTTC. The chain recombines TRBV7-2 with TRBJ2-1; D tentatively reads TRBD1 or TRBD2 (6 bases each). Trimming removed 1 base at V and 2 bases at J, with 9 bases between. The CDR3 spans 15 residues. Germline values: CDR1 SGHTA, CDR2 FQGNSA.